The T cell receptor (beta chain) described here comes from a study of T-cell memory formation after mild COVID-19. This clonotype has just a few counts. MiXCR was run by TCRdb on the 5' RACE reads, yielding one entry per CDR3 protein. In the table there are a few hundred thousand distinct CDR3 sequences, about 17% of which are singletons. Germline CDR1 and CDR2: SGHAT and FQDESV (reference sequence). This CDR3 has 14 amino acids. Germline trimming cut 6 bases from V and 4 bases from J; bases unmatched to any gene: 5. The TCR originated in a man aged 18 to 30 who had mild COVID-19 (a few samples of this study predate the infection). Cell type and time point are not known. The sample consisted of PBMCs or a T cell subset sorted from them (not recorded which). This sequence joins TRBV11-1 and TRBJ2-7; 11 nucleotides agree with TRBD1. CDR3 in DNA: TGTGCCAGCAGACGGACAGGGGGCACTTACGAGCAGTACTTC. The encoded protein is CASRRTGGTYEQYF. Full variable domain (outside the CDR3, taken from reference TRBV11-1 and TRBJ2-7): EAEVAQSPRYKITEKSQAVAFWCDPISGHATLYWYRQILGQGPELLVQFQDESVVDDSQLPKDRFSAERLKGVDSTLKIQPAELGDSAMYLCASRRTGGTYEQYFGPGTRLTVT.